This passage covers 20 T cell receptor beta chains from one sample sequenced in a study of CD8+ T cells in alopecia areata. cDNA serving as the sequencing template came from extracted, reverse transcribed RNA. Assay used: immunoSEQ multiplex PCR; TCRdb lists only in-frame clones, some missing. This sample has about 210,000 clones; more than 30% occur once, and the top ten carry 0.45% to 0.55%. Treatment given: oral pan-JAK inhibitor, 5-10 mg twice daily. This specimen was CD4+ T cells sorted from blood, taken at approximately week 30, from a patient treated with tofacitinib. The receptors originated from a human donor with alopecia areata.

The rearrangement uses TRBV2 and TRBJ2-7; possible D gene TRBD1, 6 bases. The CDR3 covers 14 residues. From germline, CDR1 is SNHLY and CDR2 FYNNEI. Trimming shortened V by 4 bases and J by 1 base, and 11 bases separated the two germline ends. CDR3 in DNA: TGTGCCAGCAGTGGGACAGTTGTGTCCTACGAGCAGTACTTC. Translated: CASSGTVVSYEQYF.

The chain recombines TRBV2 with TRBJ2-1; D remains unclear. The CDR3 has 15 amino acids. With 3 bases removed from V and 0 bases from J, the gap between germline ends came to 9 bases. Germline V lookup: CDR1 SNHLY, CDR2 FYNNEI. The chain's CDR3 is CASSEAPNSYNEQFF. CDR3 nucleotide sequence: TGTGCCAGCAGTGAGGCACCTAACTCCTACAATGAGCAGTTCTTC. Looking up the rest from reference TRBV2 and TRBJ2-1 gives the full variable domain: EPEVTQTPSHQVTQMGQEVILRCVPISNHLYFYWYRQILGQKVEFLVSFYNNEISEKSEIFDDQFSVERPDGSNFTLKIRSTKLEDSAMYFCASSEAPNSYNEQFFGPGTRLTVL.

This clone was seen a handful of times. The rearrangement uses TRBV9 and TRBJ2-7, with D possibly matching TRBD1 (7 bases). The CDR3 is 15 residues long. The germline gives CDR1 SGDLS, CDR2 YYNGEE. With 2 bases removed from V and 3 bases from J, the gap between germline ends came to 15 bases. The CDR3: CASSVGGGGDYEQYF. CDR3 bases: TGTGCCAGCAGCGTTGGAGGAGGGGGCGACTACGAGCAGTACTTC.

Comment on this clone: Other nucleotide sequences in the sample specify the same CDR3. V gene TRBV6-5 combines with J gene TRBJ2-7; TRBD2 might be the D (5 bases). The V and J ends lost 0 bases and 0 bases respectively, with 9 bases between them. The CDR3 spans 15 residues. The germline V gene encodes CDR1 MNHEY and CDR2 SVGAGI. Written as DNA, the CDR3 is TGTGCCAGCAGTTACTCGACGGGGAGCTCCTACGAGCAGTACTTC. It translates to CASSYSTGSSYEQYF.

V gene TRBV6-1 combines with J gene TRBJ1-2, with D possibly TRBD1 on 6 matching bases. The CDR3 sequence is 13 residues long. Deletions cut 6 bases from V and 7 bases from J, with 15 bases between. Germline CDR1 reads MNHNS; CDR2 reads SASEGT. As DNA, the CDR3 is TGTGCCAGCAGGACTACAGGGCTTGGTGGCTACACCTTC. Its protein is CASRTTGLGGYTF.

This clone was recorded a few times. The rearrangement links TRBV19 to TRBJ2-7; D is perhaps TRBD1 or TRBD2 (6 bases each). CDR3 length: 13 residues. Trimming shortened V by 7 bases and J by 3 bases, and 13 bases separated the two germline ends. Germline CDR1 and CDR2: LNHDA and SQIVND (reference sequence). DNA of the CDR3: TGTGCCAGTACCCGGACAGCGGGCTACGAGCAGTACTTC. This translates into CASTRTAGYEQYF. Full variable domain (outside the CDR3, taken from reference TRBV19 and TRBJ2-7): DGGITQSPKYLFRKEGQNVTLSCEQNLNHDAMYWYRQDPGQGLRLIYYSQIVNDFQKGDIAEGYSVSREKKESFPLTVTSAQKNPTAFYLCASTRTAGYEQYFGPGTRLTVT.

This clone turned up a few times. Other DNA variants within this sample encode the same CDR3. CDR3 DNA sequence: TGTGCCTGGAGTGTAGGTGGTGGCTACACCTTC. Its protein is CAWSVGGGYTF. The chain recombines TRBV30 with TRBJ1-2; D is undetermined. This CDR3 region has 11 residues. Germline assignment: CDR1 GTSNPN and CDR2 SVGIG (reference sequence). Trimming removed 0 bases from V and 7 bases from J, with 6 bases in between.

This rearrangement joins TRBV30 to TRBJ2-1; 8 bases are a match to TRBD1. Germline CDR1 is GTSNPN and CDR2 is SVGIG (reference sequence). CDR3 length equals 15 residues. Trimming removed 2 bases from V and 10 bases from J; junction bases left unmatched: 13. As DNA, the CDR3 is TGTGCCTGGAGTTTAAAGGACAGGGACTTTCAGGAGCAGTTCTTC. Translation: CAWSLKDRDFQEQFF.

The gene calls are TRBV7-8 and TRBJ2-1; 7 nucleotides agree with TRBD1. Germline CDR1 SGHVS, CDR2 FQNEAQ. V lost 1 base to trimming and J lost 12 bases; unmatched junction nucleotides: 3. The CDR3 totals 12 residues. CDR3 residues: CASSLDRQGQFF. In DNA, the CDR3 is TGTGCCAGCAGCTTAGACAGACAGGGGCAGTTCTTC.

V usage is TRBV1 and J usage is TRBJ2-7; the table's D call, TRBD1, has no DNA check behind it. TRBV1 is an annotated pseudogene. The CDR3 is 13 residues long. CDR3 bases: TGCACCAGCAGCCAAGCAGGATCCTACGAGCAGTACTTC. Translated: CTSSQAGSYEQYF.

This clone was counted between two and nine times. The rearrangement uses TRBV19 and TRBJ2-7; the D gene is possibly TRBD2 (6 bases). The CDR3 sequence is 13 residues long. Trimming removed 6 bases from V and 2 bases from J, with 11 bases in between. Germline CDR1 is LNHDA and CDR2 is SQIVND (reference sequence). CDR3 loop: CASSRGTPYEQYF. The CDR3, as DNA: TGTGCCAGTAGCCGGGGGACCCCCTACGAGCAGTACTTC.

This clone was seen more than once but under ten times. This chain joins TRBV14 and TRBJ2-5, with a tentative D call TRBD2 (8 bases). The CDR3 runs to 17 residues. V was clipped by 3 bases and J by 5 bases, with 22 bases between them. Per the germline V gene, CDR1 is SGHDN and CDR2 is FVKESK. CDR3 protein: CASSHGRGLQLLETQYF. The CDR3 DNA reads as TGTGCCAGCAGCCACGGGAGGGGGCTGCAGCTTCTGGAGACCCAGTACTTC.

This chain joins TRBV4-1 and TRBJ1-1; 9 nucleotides align to TRBD1. Germline V CDR1 and CDR2: MGHRA, YSYEKL. CDR3 length: 15 residues. V dropped 0 bases and J dropped 10; count of bases not matched to a gene: 9. The CDR3 nucleotides read TGCGCCAGCAGCCAAGAGGGACAGGGTAGTAGGAGAGCTTTCTTT. Its translation is CASSQEGQGSRRAFF.

The chain combines TRBV5-1 with TRBJ2-5; the D is unclear. Germline V gene lookup returns CDR1 SGHRS and CDR2 YFSETQ. CDR3 length equals 11 residues. V was cut by 0 bases and J by 5 bases, with 2 bases left in between. This CDR3 is CASSLVETQYF. CDR3 bases: TGCGCCAGCAGCTTGGTCGAGACCCAGTACTTC. The full variable domain, rest sourced from reference TRBV5-1 and TRBJ2-5, is KAGVTQTPRYLIKTRGQQVTLSCSPISGHRSVSWYQQTPGQGLQFLFEYFSETQRNKGNFPGRFSGRQFSNSRSEMNVSTLELGDSALYLCASSLVETQYFGPGTRLLVL.

There are many counts of this clone. This chain uses TRBV18 with TRBJ2-5; D is uncertain. Trimming stripped 3 bases from V and 0 bases from J, with 2 bases between. The CDR3 covers 12 residues. The germline V gene has CDR1 KGHSH and CDR2 LQKENI. CDR3 coding DNA: TGTGCCAGCTCACCCTACCAAGAGACCCAGTACTTC. Translated: CASSPYQETQYF. The entire variable domain, with the rest obtained from reference TRBV18 and TRBJ2-5, is as follows: NAGVMQNPRHLVRRRGQEARLRCSPMKGHSHVYWYRQLPEEGLKFMVYLQKENIIDESGMPKERFSAEFPKEGPSILRIQQVVRGDSAAYFCASSPYQETQYFGPGTRLLVL.

The V and J genes are TRBV6-5 and TRBJ2-1, with 7 bases aligning to TRBD2. Germline V gene data show CDR1 as MNHEY and CDR2 as SVGAGI. V was clipped by 5 bases and J by 5 bases; unmatched bases: 3. This CDR3 is 13 amino acids long. DNA for the CDR3: TGTGCCAGCAGTAAAGCGGGGAACAATGAGCAGTTCTTC. Encoded protein: CASSKAGNNEQFF.

In its sample, this clone was seen a few times. The chain uses TRBV5-4 and TRBJ2-2; TRBD2 matches at 7 bases. In germline, CDR1 is SGHNT, CDR2 YYREEE (reference sequence). CDR3 size: 14 residues. Trimming removed 0 bases from V and 6 bases from J; junction bases left unmatched: 2. Here the CDR3 reads CASSLVLAPGELFF. Written as DNA, the CDR3 is TGTGCCAGCAGCTTGGTACTAGCGCCCGGGGAGCTGTTTTTT.

V and J are TRBV9 and TRBJ2-1, with 10 bases fitting TRBD2. J lost 2 bases, V lost 3 bases, and 2 bases had no gene match. The V gene's germline CDR1 is SGDLS and CDR2 YYNGEE. This CDR3 contains 15 residues. CDR3 in amino acids: CASSASGGPYNEQFF. The DNA for the CDR3 is TGTGCCAGCAGCGCTAGCGGGGGCCCCTACAATGAGCAGTTCTTC.

This clone was counted a few times. The identical CDR3 is also encoded by other nucleotide sequences in the sample. The chain has TRBV11-2 and TRBJ1-1; no reliable D call. Germline loops: CDR1 SGHAT, CDR2 FQNNGV. The CDR3 extends over 12 amino acids. The V gene lost 6 bases and the J gene lost 1 base, with 6 bases spanning the gap. The CDR3 loop is CASRRQNTEAFF. The CDR3 coding sequence is TGTGCCAGCAGGCGGCAGAACACTGAAGCTTTCTTT. Supplemented by reference TRBV11-2 and TRBJ1-1, the full variable domain reads EAGVAQSPRYKIIEKRQSVAFWCNPISGHATLYWYQQILGQGPKLLIQFQNNGVVDDSQLPKDRFSAERLKGVDSTLKIQPAKLEDSAVYLCASRRQNTEAFFGQGTRLTVV.

This clone has a single count. This chain joins TRBV5-1 and TRBJ1-1, with 7 nucleotides matching TRBD1. Germline V gene sequence: CDR1 SGHRS, CDR2 YFSETQ. The length of the CDR3 is 16 residues. Trimming took 4 bases from V and 1 from J; bases not matched to a gene: 10. The CDR3 loop reads CASSARQGGRNTEAFF. The CDR3 DNA sequence: TGCGCCAGCAGCGCCCGACAGGGTGGTAGGAACACTGAAGCTTTCTTT.